The 20 T cell receptor beta chains reported below all come from one sample, sequenced in a study of T-cell memory formation after mild COVID-19. MiXCR, applied by TCRdb to the 5' RACE reads, yields one record per CDR3 protein. The sample yields roughly 450,000 distinct CDR3 sequences, around 17% seen once. Sequencing input: PBMCs or a T cell subset sorted from them (not recorded which). These receptors all stem from a man in his late teens or twenties who had mild COVID-19 (a few samples of this study predate the infection). Cell type and time point are not known.

This clonotype has a handful of counts. The V and J genes are TRBV5-1 and TRBJ1-4; D remains unclear. The V end was cut by 4 bases, the J end by 0 bases, with 10 bases between. This CDR3 contains 15 residues. The germline V gene has CDR1 SGHRS and CDR2 YFSETQ. CDR3: CASSPRQATNEKLFF. The CDR3 DNA is TGCGCCAGCAGCCCCAGGCAAGCAACTAATGAAAAACTGTTTTTT.

This clonotype was detected only a few times. The CDR3 coding sequence is TGTGCCACCTGGACCTTCTCTGGGGCCAACGTCCTGACTTTC. Its translation is CATWTFSGANVLTF. The V gene is TRBV10-3, the J gene TRBJ2-6; D gene ambiguous. Germline loops: CDR1 ENHRY, CDR2 SYGVKD. The CDR3 has 14 amino acids. V was shortened by 10 bases and J by 0 bases, with 10 bases between the two germline ends.

The table lists this clonotype with a few counts. V gene TRBV7-9 combines with J gene TRBJ1-2, with unresolved D. The CDR3 runs 12 residues. Germline values: CDR1 SEHNR, CDR2 FQNEAQ (reference sequence). V shed 3 bases and J shed 8 bases, with 10 bases lying between them. CDR3 in amino acids: CASSFGIVGYTF. In DNA form, the CDR3 reads TGTGCCAGCAGCTTTGGAATTGTGGGCTACACCTTC.

This clonotype was seen ten or more times. The genes are TRBV7-2 and TRBJ1-3, with D maybe TRBD1 (5 bases). The CDR3 is made up of 15 amino acids. The germline V gene has CDR1 SGHTA and CDR2 FQGNSA. V lost 2 bases, J lost 0 bases, and 8 bases lay in between. For the CDR3, the DNA is TGTGCCAGCAGCTTAACAGGACTCTCTGGAAACACCATATATTTT. Its protein product is CASSLTGLSGNTIYF.

Ten or more counts support this clonotype. This chain links TRBV7-9 with TRBJ2-3; D remains ambiguous. The V gene lost 1 base and the J gene lost 7 bases, with 0 bases spanning the gap. The germline V gene has CDR1 SEHNR and CDR2 FQNEAQ (reference sequence). The CDR3 loop spans 10 amino acids. As DNA, the CDR3 is TGTGCCAGCAGCTTAGATACGCAGTATTTT. This translates into CASSLDTQYF.

The chain carries TRBV27 and TRBJ2-6, with D unclear. Germline CDR1 and CDR2: MNHEY and SMNVEV (reference sequence). This CDR3 is built from 16 residues. Trimming took 2 bases from V and 1 from J, leaving 9 bases between them. The CDR3 DNA follows: TGTGCCAGCAGTTTACTGGGCGTGTCTGGGGCCAACGTCCTGACTTTC. Translation gives CASSLLGVSGANVLTF.

The chain combines TRBV7-2 with TRBJ2-7; D is unclear. Trimming took off 5 bases at V and 3 bases at J, with 11 bases between the two ends. Germline V gives CDR1 SGHTA, CDR2 FQGNSA. The CDR3 runs 13 residues. The CDR3 DNA is TGTGCCAGCAGCCTCTGGTACAGCTACGAGCAGTACGTC. It yields the protein CASSLWYSYEQYV.

V is TRBV6-6 and J is TRBJ2-1; weak D call: TRBD2 (6 bases). This CDR3 contains 12 residues. Trimming took off 6 bases at V and 7 bases at J, with 10 bases between the two ends. The V gene's germline CDR1 is MNHNY and CDR2 SVGAGI (reference sequence). CDR3 sequence (DNA): TGTGCCAGCAGGCCGGAGGGTAATGAGCAGTTCTTC. Its protein is CASRPEGNEQFF.

The chain has TRBV12-2 and TRBJ2-7; whether TRBD1, the table's D call, matches the DNA was not checked. TRBV12-2 is given as a pseudogene. The CDR3 consists of 16 residues. The CDR3 loop is CASRLTRDASSYEQYF. The CDR3 nucleotides read TGTGCAAGTCGCTTAACCCGGGACGCTAGCTCCTACGAGCAGTACTTC.

The chain links TRBV4-1 to TRBJ2-7; 7 bases agree with TRBD1. V gave up 0 bases and J gave up 3 bases; unmatched junction bases: 8. This CDR3 is built from 16 residues. From germline, CDR1 is MGHRA and CDR2 YSYEKL. The CDR3 protein is CASSQDGSGQYYEQYF. CDR3 sequence (DNA): TGCGCCAGCAGCCAAGATGGCTCGGGACAGTACTACGAGCAGTACTTC.

The chain couples TRBV5-1 to TRBJ2-3; 9 nucleotides match TRBD2. The trim removed 0 bases at V and 0 bases at J, leaving 5 bases unmatched. Germline V gene data show CDR1 as SGHRS and CDR2 as YFSETQ. The length of the CDR3 is 17 residues. The CDR3 reads CASSLAGRGGSTDTQYF. CDR3 bases: TGCGCCAGCAGCTTGGCCGGGCGGGGGGGAAGCACAGATACGCAGTATTTT. Drawing the rest from reference TRBV5-1 and TRBJ2-3, the complete variable domain is KAGVTQTPRYLIKTRGQQVTLSCSPISGHRSVSWYQQTPGQGLQFLFEYFSETQRNKGNFPGRFSGRQFSNSRSEMNVSTLELGDSALYLCASSLAGRGGSTDTQYFGPGTRLTVL.

The chain carries TRBV4-3 and TRBJ1-2, with unresolved D. The germline gives CDR1 LGHNA, CDR2 YSLEER. V shed 1 base and J shed 3 bases, with 12 bases lying between them. This CDR3 is 15 amino acids long. Here the CDR3 reads CASSQGTTEYYGYTF. The CDR3 bases are TGCGCCAGCAGCCAAGGGACCACTGAATACTATGGCTACACCTTC.

V is TRBV5-5 and J is TRBJ2-2; D perhaps matches TRBD2 (6 bases). In germline, CDR1 is SGHKS, CDR2 YYEKEE (reference sequence). The CDR3 is made up of 16 amino acids. V was shortened by 4 bases and J by 4 bases, with 17 bases between the two germline ends. The CDR3 DNA reads TGTGCCAGCAGCCCCCTAGGAGGGGACGGCACCGGGGAGCTGTTTTTT. This sequence encodes CASSPLGGDGTGELFF.

This clonotype was seen a few times. The V and J genes are TRBV4-1 and TRBJ1-1, with TRBD1 matching over 8 bases. Per the germline V gene, CDR1 is MGHRA and CDR2 is YSYEKL. This CDR3 is 16 amino acids long. V dropped 1 base and J dropped 1; count of bases not matched to a gene: 5. DNA of the CDR3: TGCGCCAGCAGCCAAGGGACAGGGCGTAGGAACACTGAAGCTTTCTTT. Amino acid sequence: CASSQGTGRRNTEAFF.

This clonotype was counted once. This rearrangement joins TRBV4-1 to TRBJ2-7, with 10 bases matching TRBD1. The V gene end was trimmed by 4 bases and the J gene end by 4 bases; junction bases not matched to a gene: 10. Germline CDR1 and CDR2: MGHRA and YSYEKL. CDR3 length: 16 amino acids. This chain's CDR3 is CASSRSPGQGSYEQYF. The CDR3 DNA reads TGCGCCAGCAGCCGCTCACCGGGACAGGGGTCATACGAGCAGTACTTC.

This chain uses TRBV5-6 with TRBJ1-2; perhaps TRBD1 as D (5 bases). The CDR3 covers 13 residues. The V end was cut by 4 bases, the J end by 1 base, with 8 bases between. CDR1 and CDR2 from the germline V gene are SGHDT and YYEEEE. The DNA of the CDR3 is TGTGCCAGCAGCCCGGACATTAACTATGGCTACACCTTC. Translated: CASSPDINYGYTF.

This clonotype was detected only a few times. This rearrangement joins TRBV5-1 to TRBJ2-1; unclear D gene. Germline lookup yields CDR1 SGHRS and CDR2 YFSETQ. V dropped 0 bases and J dropped 6 bases, with 13 bases sitting between them. The CDR3 length is 15 residues. CDR3 in amino acids: CASSLGASSVNEQFF. The CDR3 region has the DNA TGCGCCAGCAGCTTGGGGGCCAGTTCAGTCAATGAGCAGTTCTTC.

The V call is TRBV7-2, the J call TRBJ1-1, with D unresolved. V was clipped by 0 bases and J by 5 bases, with 7 bases between them. Germline V gives CDR1 SGHTA, CDR2 FQGNSA. CDR3 length: 13 residues. The CDR3 protein is CASSLAQKTEAFF. The DNA of the CDR3 is TGTGCCAGCAGCTTAGCCCAGAAGACTGAAGCTTTCTTT. The whole variable domain, remainder taken from reference TRBV7-2 and TRBJ1-1, is GAGVSQSPSNKVTEKGKDVELRCDPISGHTALYWYRQSLGQGLEFLIYFQGNSAPDKSGLPSDRFSAERTGGSVSTLTIQRTQQEDSAVYLCASSLAQKTEAFFGQGTRLTVV.

The rearrangement links TRBV24-1 to TRBJ1-5; the D gene is possibly TRBD1 (5 bases). The CDR3 spans 12 residues. V was trimmed by 4 bases and J by 8 bases, leaving 8 bases between them. CDR1 KGHDR and CDR2 SFDVKD come from the germline V gene. The CDR3 here is CATSDPGEPQHF. CDR3 sequence (DNA): TGTGCCACCAGTGACCCGGGGGAGCCCCAGCATTTT.

Many counts were recorded for this clonotype. The chain is built from TRBV24-1 and TRBJ2-1, with D possibly TRBD1 on 6 matching bases. Trimming took off 4 bases at V and 9 bases at J, with 15 bases between the two ends. The CDR3 is 14 amino acids. Per germline, CDR1 KGHDR and CDR2 SFDVKD. CDR3 sequence: CATSDHRVLSEQFF. The CDR3 coding sequence is TGTGCCACCAGTGACCACAGGGTTCTAAGTGAGCAGTTCTTC.